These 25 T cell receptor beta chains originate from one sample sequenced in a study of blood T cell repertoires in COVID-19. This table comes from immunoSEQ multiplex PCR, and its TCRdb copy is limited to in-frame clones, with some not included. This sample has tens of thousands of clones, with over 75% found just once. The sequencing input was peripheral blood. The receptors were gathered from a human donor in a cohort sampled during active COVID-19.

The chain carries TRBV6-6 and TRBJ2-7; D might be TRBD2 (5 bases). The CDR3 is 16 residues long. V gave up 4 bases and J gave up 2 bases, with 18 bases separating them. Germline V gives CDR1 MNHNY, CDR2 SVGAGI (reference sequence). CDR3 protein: CASSSPLRSGTYEQYF. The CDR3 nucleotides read TGTGCCAGCAGTTCCCCTCTGAGGTCGGGGACCTACGAGCAGTACTTC.

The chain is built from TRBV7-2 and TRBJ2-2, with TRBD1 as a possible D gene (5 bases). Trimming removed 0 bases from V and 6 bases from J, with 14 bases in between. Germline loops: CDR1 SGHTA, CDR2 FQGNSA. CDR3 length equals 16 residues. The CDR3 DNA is TGTGCCAGCAGCTTAGCCACAGGAGTTGGGGCCGGGGAGCTGTTTTTT. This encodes CASSLATGVGAGELFF.

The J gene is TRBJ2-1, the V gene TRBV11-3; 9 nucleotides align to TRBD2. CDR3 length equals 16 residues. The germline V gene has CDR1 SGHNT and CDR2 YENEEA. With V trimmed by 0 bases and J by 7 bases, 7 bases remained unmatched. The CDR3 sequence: CASSLEAGGPGNEQFF. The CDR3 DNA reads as TGTGCCAGCAGCTTAGAGGCGGGGGGGCCGGGAAATGAGCAGTTCTTC.

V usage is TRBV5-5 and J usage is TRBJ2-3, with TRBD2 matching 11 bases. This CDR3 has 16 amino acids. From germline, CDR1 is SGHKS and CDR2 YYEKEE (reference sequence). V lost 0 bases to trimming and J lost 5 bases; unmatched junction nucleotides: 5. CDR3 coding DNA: TGTGCCAGCAGCTTGGGACCTAGCGGGGGGATAGATACGCAGTATTTT. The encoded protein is CASSLGPSGGIDTQYF.

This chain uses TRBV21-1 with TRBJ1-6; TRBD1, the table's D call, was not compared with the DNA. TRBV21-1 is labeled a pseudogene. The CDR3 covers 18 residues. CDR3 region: CASSMVRYTINYNSPLHF. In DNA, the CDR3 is TGTGCCAGCAGCATGGTCAGGTATACAATTAACTATAATTCACCCCTCCACTTT.

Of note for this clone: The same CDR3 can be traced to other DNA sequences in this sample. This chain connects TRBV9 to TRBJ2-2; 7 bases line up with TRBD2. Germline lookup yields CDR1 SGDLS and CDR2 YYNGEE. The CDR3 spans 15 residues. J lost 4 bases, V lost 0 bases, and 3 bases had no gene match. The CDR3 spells CASSVETGGTGELFF. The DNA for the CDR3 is TGTGCCAGCAGCGTAGAAACGGGAGGCACCGGGGAGCTGTTTTTT.

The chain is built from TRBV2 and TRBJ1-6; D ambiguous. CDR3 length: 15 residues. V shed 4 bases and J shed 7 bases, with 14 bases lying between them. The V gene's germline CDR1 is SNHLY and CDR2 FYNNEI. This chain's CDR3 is CASSAGGTGNSPLHF. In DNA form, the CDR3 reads TGTGCCAGCAGTGCTGGAGGAACTGGGAATTCACCCCTCCACTTT.

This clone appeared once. This CDR3 reads CATSRDGVAGAGEQFF. CDR3 DNA: TGTGCCACCAGCAGAGATGGGGTAGCGGGAGCAGGTGAGCAGTTCTTC. The chain recombines TRBV15 with TRBJ2-1; TRBD2 aligns across 9 bases. Germline assignment: CDR1 LNHNV and CDR2 YYDKDF (reference sequence). The CDR3 length is 16 residues. V lost 0 bases to trimming and J lost 9 bases; unmatched junction nucleotides: 9.

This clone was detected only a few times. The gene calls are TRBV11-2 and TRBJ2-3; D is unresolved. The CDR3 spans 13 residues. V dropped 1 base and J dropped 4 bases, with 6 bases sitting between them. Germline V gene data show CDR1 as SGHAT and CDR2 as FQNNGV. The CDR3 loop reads CASSLASPDTQYF. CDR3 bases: TGTGCCAGCAGCTTAGCCAGTCCAGATACGCAGTATTTT.

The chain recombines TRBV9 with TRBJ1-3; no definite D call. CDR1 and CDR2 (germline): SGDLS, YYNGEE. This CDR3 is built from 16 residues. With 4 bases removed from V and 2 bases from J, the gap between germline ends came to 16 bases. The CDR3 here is CASSPRGGRTGNTIYF. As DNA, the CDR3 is TGTGCCAGCAGCCCCCGAGGAGGGCGGACTGGAAACACCATATATTTT.

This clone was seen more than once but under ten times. The DNA for the CDR3 is TGTGCCCGAACAGTCCGACAGGAGCCGTGGGACGAGCAGTACTTC. Translated: CARTVRQEPWDEQYF. The V and J genes are TRBV7-9 and TRBJ2-7; D is perhaps TRBD1 (6 bases). The germline CDR1 and CDR2 sequences are SEHNR and FQNEAQ (reference sequence). The ends were cut back, 11 bases at V and 5 bases at J, with 25 bases in the middle. The CDR3 has 15 residues.

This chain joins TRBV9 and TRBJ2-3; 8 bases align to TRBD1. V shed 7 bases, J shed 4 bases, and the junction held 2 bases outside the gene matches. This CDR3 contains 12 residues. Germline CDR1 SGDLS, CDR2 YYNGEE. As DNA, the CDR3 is TGTGCCAGCGGACAGGGTTCAGATACGCAGTATTTT. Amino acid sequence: CASGQGSDTQYF.

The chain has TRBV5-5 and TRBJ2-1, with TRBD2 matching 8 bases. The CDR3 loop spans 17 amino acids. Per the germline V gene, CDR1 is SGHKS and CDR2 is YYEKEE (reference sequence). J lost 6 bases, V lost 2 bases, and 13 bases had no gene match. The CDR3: CASSFIQEAGARNEQFF. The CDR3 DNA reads TGTGCCAGCAGCTTTATACAGGAAGCGGGAGCCCGCAATGAGCAGTTCTTC.

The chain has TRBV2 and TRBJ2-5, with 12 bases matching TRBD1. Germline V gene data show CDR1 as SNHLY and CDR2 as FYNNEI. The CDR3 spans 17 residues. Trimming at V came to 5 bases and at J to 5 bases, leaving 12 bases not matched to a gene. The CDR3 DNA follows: TGTGCCAGCAGTTCTTTCACCGGGACAGGGGGCTTGGAGACCCAGTACTTC. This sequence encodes CASSSFTGTGGLETQYF.

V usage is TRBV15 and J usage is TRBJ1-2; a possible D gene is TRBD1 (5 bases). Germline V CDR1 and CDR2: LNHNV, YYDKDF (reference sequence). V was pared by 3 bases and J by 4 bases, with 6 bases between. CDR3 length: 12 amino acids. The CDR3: CATSSQGYGYTF. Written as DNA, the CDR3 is TGTGCCACCAGCAGCCAGGGCTATGGCTACACCTTC.

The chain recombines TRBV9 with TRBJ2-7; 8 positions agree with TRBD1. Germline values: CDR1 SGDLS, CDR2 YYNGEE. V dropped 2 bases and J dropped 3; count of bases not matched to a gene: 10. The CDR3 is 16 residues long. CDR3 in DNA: TGTGCCAGCAGCGTTGGGGGGTCAGGGGGCAACTACGAGCAGTACTTC. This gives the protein CASSVGGSGGNYEQYF.

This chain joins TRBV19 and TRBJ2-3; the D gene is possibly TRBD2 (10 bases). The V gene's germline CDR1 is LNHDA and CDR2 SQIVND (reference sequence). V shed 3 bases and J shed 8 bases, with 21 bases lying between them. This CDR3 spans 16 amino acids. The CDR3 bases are TGTGCCAGTAGTATCGACAGGGGGAGCGGGAGGGGTACGCAGTATTTT. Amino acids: CASSIDRGSGRGTQYF. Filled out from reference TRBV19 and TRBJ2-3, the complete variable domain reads DGGITQSPKYLFRKEGQNVTLSCEQNLNHDAMYWYRQDPGQGLRLIYYSQIVNDFQKGDIAEGYSVSREKKESFPLTVTSAQKNPTAFYLCASSIDRGSGRGTQYFGPGTRLTVL.

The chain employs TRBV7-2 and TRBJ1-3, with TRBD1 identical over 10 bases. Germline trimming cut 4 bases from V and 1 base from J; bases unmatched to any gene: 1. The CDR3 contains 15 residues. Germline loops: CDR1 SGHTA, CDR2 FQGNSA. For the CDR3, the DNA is TGTGCCAGCAGCTCGGGACAGGGGTCTGGAAACACCATATATTTT. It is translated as CASSSGQGSGNTIYF.

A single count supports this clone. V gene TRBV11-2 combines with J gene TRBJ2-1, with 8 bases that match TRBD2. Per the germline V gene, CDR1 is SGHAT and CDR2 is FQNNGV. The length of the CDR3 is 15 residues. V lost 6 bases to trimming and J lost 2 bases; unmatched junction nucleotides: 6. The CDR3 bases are TGTGCCAGCAGTTTCCGGACTAGCCCCTACAATGAGCAGTTCTTC. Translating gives CASSFRTSPYNEQFF.

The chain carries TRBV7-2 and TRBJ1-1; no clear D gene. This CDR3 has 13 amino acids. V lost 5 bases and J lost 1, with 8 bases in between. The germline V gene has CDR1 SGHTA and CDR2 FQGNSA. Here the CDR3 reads CASSVGENTEAFF. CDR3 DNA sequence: TGTGCCAGCAGCGTCGGGGAGAACACTGAAGCTTTCTTT.

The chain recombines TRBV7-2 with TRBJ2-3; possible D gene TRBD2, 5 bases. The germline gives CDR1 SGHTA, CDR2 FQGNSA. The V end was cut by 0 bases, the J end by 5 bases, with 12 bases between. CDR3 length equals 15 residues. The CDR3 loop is CASSLASGRGDTQYF. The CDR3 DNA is TGTGCCAGCAGCTTAGCTTCCGGTCGGGGAGATACGCAGTATTTT.

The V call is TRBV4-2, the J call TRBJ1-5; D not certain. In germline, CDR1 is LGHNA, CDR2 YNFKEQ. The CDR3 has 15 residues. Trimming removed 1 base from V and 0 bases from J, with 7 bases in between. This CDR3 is CASSQGNYSNQPQHF. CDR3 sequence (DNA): TGTGCCAGCAGCCAAGGGAACTATAGCAATCAGCCCCAGCATTTT.

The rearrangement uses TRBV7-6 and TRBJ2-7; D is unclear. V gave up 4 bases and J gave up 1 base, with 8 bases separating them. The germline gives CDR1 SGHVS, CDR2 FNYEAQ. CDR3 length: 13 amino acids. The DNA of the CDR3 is TGTGCCAGCAGCTCCTATAAGTCCTACGAGCAGTACTTC. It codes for CASSSYKSYEQYF.

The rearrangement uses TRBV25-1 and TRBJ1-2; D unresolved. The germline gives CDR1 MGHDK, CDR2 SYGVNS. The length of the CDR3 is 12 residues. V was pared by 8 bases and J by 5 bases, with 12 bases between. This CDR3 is CASPRWRYGYTF. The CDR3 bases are TGTGCCAGCCCTAGGTGGCGGTATGGCTACACCTTC.

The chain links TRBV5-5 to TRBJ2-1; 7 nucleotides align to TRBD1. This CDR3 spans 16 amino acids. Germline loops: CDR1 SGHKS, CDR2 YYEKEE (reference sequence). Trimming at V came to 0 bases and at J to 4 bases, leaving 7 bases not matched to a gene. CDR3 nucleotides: TGTGCCAGCAGCTTGGTGGGCCAGGGGGTATACAATGAGCAGTTCTTC. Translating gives CASSLVGQGVYNEQFF.